This T cell receptor beta chain stems from a study of identical twins. Points on this clonotype: Antigen: not known.

Study outcomes and limitations: Out-of-frame alpha sequences shared by twins were enriched for low generation probability.

Unique molecular identifiers were in the cDNA, with template-switch universal primer binding. TCRdb used MiXCR to reprocess the 5' RACE reads, holding one entry per CDR3 protein. The table has around 550,000 distinct CDR3 sequences, around 15% seen once. The same specimen was also included in a second study, on yellow fever vaccine responses in identical twins.

Sequenced: CD4+ T cells sorted from blood. The sequence was obtained from a young woman in good health.

The CDR3 sequence is CASASPGTASYEQYF. DNA for the CDR3: TGTGCTAGTGCCTCCCCCGGGACAGCCTCCTACGAGCAGTACTTC. J is TRBJ2-7 and V is TRBV12-5; 7 positions agree with TRBD1. Germline V gives CDR1 LGHNT, CDR2 FRNRAP. With V trimmed by 7 bases and J by 0 bases, 9 bases remained unmatched. This CDR3 spans 15 amino acids.